This is a list of T cell receptor beta chains from one sample in a study of T cell responses to AZD1222 COVID-19 vaccine. Libraries were prepared by immunoSEQ multiplex PCR; TCRdb keeps only in-frame clonotypes and omits some of them. Altogether about 110,000 clones are present, about 90% being singletons, with the ten largest covering 4.5% to 6.5%. The source material was peripheral blood, sampled on day 0 of AZD1222 vaccination. These receptors were obtained from an adult in good health. Each CDR3 is given with its conserved first and last residue. The order of the fields is clone size, J gene, D gene, V gene, CDR3 DNA, CDR3 protein. D genes are given only for firm matches. The size entry is marked missing in some rows and otherwise reads once, few, many or a size class.

.,TRBJ1-4,.,TRBV9,TGTGCCAGCAGCGTAGGAGGGCCGGGACAAGGGAAACTGTTTTTT,CASSVGGPGQGKLFF
.,TRBJ2-1,.,TRBV6-5,TGTGCCAGCAGTTACCGGGACAAACGGGATGAGCAGTTCTTC,CASSYRDKRDEQFF
.,TRBJ1-2,.,TRBV7-9,TGTGCCAGCAGCTTAGGGGGGGAGGCCTATGGCTACACCTTC,CASSLGGEAYGYTF
.,TRBJ1-2,.,TRBV6-5,TGTGCCAGCAGTTACGGTGGGGTAACGGGCTACACCTTC,CASSYGGVTGYTF
.,TRBJ1-2,.,TRBV6-5,TGTGCCACCGGGACAAGTTATGGCTACACCTTC,CATGTSYGYTF
once,TRBJ1-5,TRBD1,TRBV5-1,TGCGCCAGCAGCCGGACAGGAGGCAATCAGCCCCAGCATTTT,CASSRTGGNQPQHF
few,TRBJ1-4,.,TRBV7-8,TGTGCCAGCAGCCCGAGGGGCGCAACTAATGAAAAACTGTTTTTT,CASSPRGATNEKLFF
.,TRBJ2-7,TRBD2,TRBV11-2,TGTGCCAGCAGCCTAGCGGGATCCCTCGAGCAGTACTTC,CASSLAGSLEQYF
.,TRBJ1-2,TRBD1,TRBV2,TGTGCCAGCGACCTGGGACAGGGCGATGGCTACACCTTC,CASDLGQGDGYTF
.,TRBJ2-5,.,TRBV25-1,TGTGCCAGCAGTCAAAGCAGGGCGCAAGAGACCCAGTACTTC,CASSQSRAQETQYF
.,TRBJ1-5,.,TRBV2,TGTGCCAGCAGCCGGGAGACCAATCAGCCCCAGCATTTT,CASSRETNQPQHF
.,TRBJ2-3,TRBD2,TRBV7-3,TGTGCCAGCAGCCCCGAACTAGCGGGGGCAGATACGCAGTATTTT,CASSPELAGADTQYF